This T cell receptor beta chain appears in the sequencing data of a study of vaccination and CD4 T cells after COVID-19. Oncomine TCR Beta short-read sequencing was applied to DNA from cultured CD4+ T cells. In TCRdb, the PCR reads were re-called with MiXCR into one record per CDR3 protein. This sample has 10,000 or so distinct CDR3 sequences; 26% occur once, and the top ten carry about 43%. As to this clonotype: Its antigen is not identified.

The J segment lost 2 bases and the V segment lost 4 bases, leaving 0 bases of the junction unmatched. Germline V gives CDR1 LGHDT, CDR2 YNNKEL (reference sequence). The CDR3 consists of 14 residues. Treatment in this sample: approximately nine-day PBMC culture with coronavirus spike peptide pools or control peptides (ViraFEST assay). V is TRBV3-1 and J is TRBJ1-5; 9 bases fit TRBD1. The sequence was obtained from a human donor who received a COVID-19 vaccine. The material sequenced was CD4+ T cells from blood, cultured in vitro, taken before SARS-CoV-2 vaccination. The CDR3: CASSRTGGNQPQHF. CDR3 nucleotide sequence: TGTGCCAGCAGCCGGACAGGGGGCAATCAGCCCCAGCATTTT.